This entry concerns a single T cell receptor (beta chain). The sample belongs to a study of blood T cell repertoires in COVID-19. The V end lost 0 bases, the J end lost 1 base, and 9 bases lay between the germline ends. This CDR3 contains 15 residues. CDR1 and CDR2 (germline): MNHNY, SVGAGI (reference sequence). In the authors' workflow: How many nucleated cells were present was estimated from reference gene primer amplification. Measured with immunoSEQ multiplex PCR; TCRdb has only the in-frame clones, and not every one. V and J calls and clone size follow that table, whereas D and trimming were derived from the DNA. Of roughly 230,000 clones listed, approximately 88% are singletons.

The chain recombines TRBV6-6 with TRBJ1-1, with D uncertain. What was sequenced was peripheral blood. The source of this sequence is a man aged 35 to 55 with acute or convalescent COVID-19. CDR3 amino acids: CASSYSILSNTEAFF. CDR3 DNA: TGTGCCAGCAGTTACTCGATACTCTCGAACACTGAAGCTTTCTTT.